The 5 T cell receptor beta chains presented below share a single source sample, sequenced in a study of blood T cell repertoires in COVID-19. Only in-frame clones appear in the TCRdb table, and some are missing; sequencing was by immunoSEQ multiplex PCR. There are 150,000 or so clones in the sample; 79% occur only once, and 8.1% lies in the top ten. Sequencing used peripheral blood. The receptor source for this set is a woman aged 55-69 years with COVID-19, enrolled during active disease.

This clone has a single count. The V gene is TRBV10-3, the J gene TRBJ2-7; D is perhaps TRBD2 (6 bases). The CDR3 length is 13 residues. Trimming took 2 bases from V and 3 from J, leaving 8 bases between them. CDR1 is ENHRY and CDR2 is SYGVKD in the germline V gene. The CDR3 loop is CAISEGGHYEQYF. DNA of the CDR3: TGTGCCATCAGTGAGGGAGGGCACTACGAGCAGTACTTC.

This chain connects TRBV6-5 to TRBJ1-5; D may be TRBD1 (6 bases). This CDR3 has 15 amino acids. Trimming took 5 bases from V and 7 from J, leaving 18 bases between them. CDR1 and CDR2 from the germline V gene are MNHEY and SVGAGI. The CDR3, as DNA: TGTGCCAGCAGTCCGACAGGTGGCGGGAGGCAGCCCCAGCATTTT. It is translated as CASSPTGGGRQPQHF.

This clone was observed a handful of times. The chain joins TRBV7-3 to TRBJ1-1, with D perhaps TRBD1 (6 bases). CDR3 size: 15 residues. The germline V gene encodes CDR1 SGHTA and CDR2 FQGTGA. The V end lost 2 bases, the J end lost 5 bases, and 15 bases lay between the germline ends. CDR3 sequence (DNA): TGTGCCAGCAGCTTAGGCAGGGGCGGCGGAACTGAAGCTTTCTTT. This translates into CASSLGRGGGTEAFF.

CDR3 in DNA: TGTGCCAGCAGTTCCAGATCCGGGGGCTACACCTTC. Amino acid sequence: CASSSRSGGYTF. The rearrangement links TRBV27 to TRBJ1-2, with unresolved D. Trimming took off 4 bases at V and 8 bases at J, with 11 bases between the two ends. The CDR3 spans 12 residues. Germline CDR1 is MNHEY and CDR2 is SMNVEV (reference sequence).

The genes are TRBV29-1 and TRBJ1-2; a possible D gene is TRBD1 (5 bases). Germline CDR1 reads SQVTM; CDR2 reads ANQGSEA. The V end lost 4 bases, the J end lost 5 bases, and 8 bases lay between the germline ends. The CDR3 consists of 11 residues. The chain's CDR3 is CSVVQVYGYTF. For the CDR3, the DNA is TGCAGCGTTGTACAGGTGTATGGCTACACCTTC.